Shown below are 2 T cell receptor beta chains from a single sample sequenced in a study of T-cell reconstitution after alpha-beta-depleted transplantation in children. Construction of the TCRbeta library involved unique molecular identifiers. MiXCR, applied by TCRdb to the PCR reads, yields one record per CDR3 protein. This table has 600,000 to 800,000 distinct CDR3 sequences, roughly 14% appearing once. Sample: PBMCs, taken before TCRalphabeta/CD19-depleted stem cell transplant. The receptor set was obtained from a girl under 10 years old with congenital amegakaryocytic thrombocytopenia, due to receive a stem cell transplant.

The chain carries TRBV20-1 and TRBJ2-5, with TRBD1 as a possible D gene (6 bases). Germline-derived CDR1 and CDR2 are DFQATT and SNEGSKA (reference sequence). The length of the CDR3 is 12 residues. The V end was cut by 4 bases, the J end by 5 bases, with 11 bases between. In DNA form, the CDR3 reads TGCAGTGCTACCACAGGGTACGAGACCCAGTACTTC. Its protein is CSATTGYETQYF.

V usage is TRBV12-3 or TRBV12-4 and J usage is TRBJ2-1; D may match TRBD1 or TRBD2 (5 bases each). This CDR3 region has 12 residues. V was pared by 5 bases and J by 7 bases, with 9 bases between. This CDR3 is CASSRDVNEQFF. The DNA for the CDR3 is TGTGCCAGCAGTCGGGACGTGAATGAGCAGTTCTTC.